This T cell receptor beta chain emerged from a study of cytomegalovirus exposure and HLA in healthy donors. PCR involved 60 Vbeta and 13 Jbeta primers. Some clones are missing from TCRdb's copy, which holds only in-frame ones; the method was immunoSEQ multiplex PCR. The profile covers approximately 170,000 clones, with around 80% appearing a single time and around 4.3% taken by the ten largest. J gave up 6 bases and V 5 bases, and 6 bases lay outside the gene matches. The CDR3 has 14 residues. The V gene's germline CDR1 is MGHRA and CDR2 YSYEKL. The rearrangement joins TRBV4-1 to TRBJ2-5, with 10 bases matching TRBD1. The origin of this receptor is a woman between 50 and 59 years old in good health and CMV-seropositive. Sample: PBMCs. The CDR3 protein is CASSSGQGTKTQYF. DNA for the CDR3: TGCGCCAGCAGCTCGGGACAGGGGACAAAGACCCAGTACTTC.